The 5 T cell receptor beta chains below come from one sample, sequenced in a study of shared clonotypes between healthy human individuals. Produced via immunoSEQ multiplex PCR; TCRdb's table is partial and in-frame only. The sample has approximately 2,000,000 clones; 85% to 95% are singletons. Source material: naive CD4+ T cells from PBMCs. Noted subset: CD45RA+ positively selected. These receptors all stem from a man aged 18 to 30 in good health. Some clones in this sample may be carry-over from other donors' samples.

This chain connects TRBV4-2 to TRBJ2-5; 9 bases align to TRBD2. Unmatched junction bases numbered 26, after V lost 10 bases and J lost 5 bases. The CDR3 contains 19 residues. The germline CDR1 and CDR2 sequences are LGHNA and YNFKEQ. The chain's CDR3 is CATDSSQGRPSGIGETQYF. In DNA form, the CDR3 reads TGTGCCACTGACAGCAGCCAGGGAAGGCCTAGCGGGATCGGGGAGACCCAGTACTTC.

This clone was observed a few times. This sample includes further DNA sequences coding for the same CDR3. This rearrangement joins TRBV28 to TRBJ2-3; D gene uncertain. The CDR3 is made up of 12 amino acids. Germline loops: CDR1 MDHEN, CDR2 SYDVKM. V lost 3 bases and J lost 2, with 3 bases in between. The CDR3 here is CASSLTTDTQYF. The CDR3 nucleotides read TGTGCCAGCAGTTTGACCACAGATACGCAGTATTTT.

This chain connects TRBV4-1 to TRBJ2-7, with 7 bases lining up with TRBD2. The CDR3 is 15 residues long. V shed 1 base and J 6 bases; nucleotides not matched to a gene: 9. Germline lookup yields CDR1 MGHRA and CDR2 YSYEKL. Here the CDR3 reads CASSQGSAGVFEQYF. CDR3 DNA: TGCGCCAGCAGCCAAGGGTCTGCGGGAGTCTTCGAGCAGTACTTC.

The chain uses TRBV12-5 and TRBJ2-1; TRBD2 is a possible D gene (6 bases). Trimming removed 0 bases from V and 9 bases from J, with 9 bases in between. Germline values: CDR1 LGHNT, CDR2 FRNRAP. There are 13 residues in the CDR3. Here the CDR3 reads CASGLVPGLEQFF. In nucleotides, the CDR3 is TGTGCTAGTGGTTTGGTTCCGGGACTTGAGCAGTTCTTC.

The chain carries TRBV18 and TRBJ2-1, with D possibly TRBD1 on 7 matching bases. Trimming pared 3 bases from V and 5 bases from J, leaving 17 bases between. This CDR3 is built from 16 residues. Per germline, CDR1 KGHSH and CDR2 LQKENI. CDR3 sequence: CASSPRARRGDNEQFF. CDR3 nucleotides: TGTGCCAGCTCACCGCGGGCTCGCAGGGGGGACAATGAGCAGTTCTTC.